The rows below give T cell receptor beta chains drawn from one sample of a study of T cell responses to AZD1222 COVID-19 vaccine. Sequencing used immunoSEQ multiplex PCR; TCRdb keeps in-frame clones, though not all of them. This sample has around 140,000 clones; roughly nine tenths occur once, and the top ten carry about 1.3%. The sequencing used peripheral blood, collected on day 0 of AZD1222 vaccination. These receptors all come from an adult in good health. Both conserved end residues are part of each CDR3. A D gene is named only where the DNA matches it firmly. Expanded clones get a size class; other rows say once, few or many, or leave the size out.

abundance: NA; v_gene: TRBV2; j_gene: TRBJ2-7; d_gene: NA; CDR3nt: TGTGCCAGCACCGAGGGCATGAATTACGAGCAGTACTTC; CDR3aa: CASTEGMNYEQYF
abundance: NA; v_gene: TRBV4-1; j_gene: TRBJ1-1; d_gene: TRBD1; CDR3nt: TGCGCCAGCAGCTACGGACAGGGGGAGTGGGACACTGAAGCTTTCTTT; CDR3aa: CASSYGQGEWDTEAFF
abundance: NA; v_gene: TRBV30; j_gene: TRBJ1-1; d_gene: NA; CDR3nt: TGTGCCTGGACTCGAGGGGGACCCACTGAAGCTTTCTTT; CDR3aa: CAWTRGGPTEAFF
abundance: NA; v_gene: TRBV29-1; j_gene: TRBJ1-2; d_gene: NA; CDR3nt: TGCAGCGACCAGGGGAACTATGGCTACACCTTC; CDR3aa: CSDQGNYGYTF
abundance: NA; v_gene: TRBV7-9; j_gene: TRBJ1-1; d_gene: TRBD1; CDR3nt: TGTGCCAGCAGCCTCACGGCAGGGGGATCCACTGAAGCTTTCTTT; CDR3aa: CASSLTAGGSTEAFF
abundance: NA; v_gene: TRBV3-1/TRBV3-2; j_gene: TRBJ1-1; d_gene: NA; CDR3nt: TGTGCCAGCAGCCAGGGCGGGAACACTGAAGCTTTCTTT; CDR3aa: CASSQGGNTEAFF
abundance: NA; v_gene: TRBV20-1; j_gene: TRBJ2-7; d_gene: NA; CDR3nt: TGCAGTGCCCTCGGGACGGAGCAGTACTTC; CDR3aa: CSALGTEQYF
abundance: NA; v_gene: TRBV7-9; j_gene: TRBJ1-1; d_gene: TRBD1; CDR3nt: TGTGCCAGCAGCTTCAGGGGGGGAGACACTGAAGCTTTCTTT; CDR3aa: CASSFRGGDTEAFF
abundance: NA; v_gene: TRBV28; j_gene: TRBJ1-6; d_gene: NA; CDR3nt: TGTGCCAGCAAAGTTCCATCGTGGCAGATTGTCGGTAATTCACCCCTCCACTTT; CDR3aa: CASKVPSWQIVGNSPLHF
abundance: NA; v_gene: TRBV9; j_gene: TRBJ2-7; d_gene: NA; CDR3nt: TGTGCCAGCAGCGCTTCGGGTCTGCCCTACGAGCAGTACTTC; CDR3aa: CASSASGLPYEQYF
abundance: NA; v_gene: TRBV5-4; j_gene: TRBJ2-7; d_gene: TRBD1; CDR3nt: TGTGCCAGCAGCCAGGGCGGGACAGGCGTCTACGAGCAGTACTTC; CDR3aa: CASSQGGTGVYEQYF
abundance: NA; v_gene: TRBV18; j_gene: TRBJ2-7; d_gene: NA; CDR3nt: TGTGCCAGCTCACCGGGCAGGGACTACGAGCAGTACTTC; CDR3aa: CASSPGRDYEQYF
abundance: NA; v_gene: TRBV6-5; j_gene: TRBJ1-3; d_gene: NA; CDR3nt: TGTGCCAGCAGTTACACGACCCTGAGCTCTGGAAACACCATATATTTT; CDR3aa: CASSYTTLSSGNTIYF
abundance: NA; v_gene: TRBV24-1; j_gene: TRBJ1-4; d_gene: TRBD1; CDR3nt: TGTGCCACCAGTCACGACAGGGGCCCATCGGGAGGTTCGGGTAATGAAAAACTGTTTTTT; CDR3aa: CATSHDRGPSGGSGNEKLFF
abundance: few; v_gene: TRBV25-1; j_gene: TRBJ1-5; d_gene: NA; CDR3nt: TGTGCCAGCAGTGATTCCCAAAAGGGCCCCAATCAGCCCCAGCATTTT; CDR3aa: CASSDSQKGPNQPQHF
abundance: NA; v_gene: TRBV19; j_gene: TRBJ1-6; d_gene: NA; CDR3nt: TGTGCCAGTAGGGGGCAGGGCGTAAATTCACCCCTCCACTTT; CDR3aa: CASRGQGVNSPLHF
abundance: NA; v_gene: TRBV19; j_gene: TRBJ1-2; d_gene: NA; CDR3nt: TGTGCCAGTAGTATTATAGGGTATACCTATGGCTACACCTTC; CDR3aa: CASSIIGYTYGYTF
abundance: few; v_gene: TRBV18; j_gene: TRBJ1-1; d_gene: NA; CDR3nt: TGTGCCAGCTCACCACTTTCAACAGGGAACACTGAAGCTTTCTTT; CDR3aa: CASSPLSTGNTEAFF
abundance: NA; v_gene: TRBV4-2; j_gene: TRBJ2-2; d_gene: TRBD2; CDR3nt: TGTGCCAGCAGCCAAGACCCTAGCGGGGGTGCCGGGGAGCTGTTTTTT; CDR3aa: CASSQDPSGGAGELFF
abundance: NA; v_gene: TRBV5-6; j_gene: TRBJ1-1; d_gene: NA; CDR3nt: TGTGCCAGCAGCGCAAAACCAGGGGCGGGCACTGAAGCTTTCTTT; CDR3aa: CASSAKPGAGTEAFF
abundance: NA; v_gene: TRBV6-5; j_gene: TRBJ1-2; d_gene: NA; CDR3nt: TGTGCCAGCAGTTACCAGGGTCTCGGCGATGGCTACACCTTC; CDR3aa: CASSYQGLGDGYTF
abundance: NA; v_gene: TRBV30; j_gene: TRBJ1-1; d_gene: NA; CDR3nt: TGTGCCTGGAGTGTCGGGGGACCTGAAGCTTTCTTT; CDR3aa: CAWSVGGPEAFF
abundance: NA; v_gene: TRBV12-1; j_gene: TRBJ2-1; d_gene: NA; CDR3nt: NA; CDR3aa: CASSPLVGGGAPGEQFF
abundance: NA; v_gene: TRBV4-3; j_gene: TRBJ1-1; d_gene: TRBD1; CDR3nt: TGCGCCAGCAGCCAAACACCGGGACAGGGCACTGAAGCTTTCTTT; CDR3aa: CASSQTPGQGTEAFF
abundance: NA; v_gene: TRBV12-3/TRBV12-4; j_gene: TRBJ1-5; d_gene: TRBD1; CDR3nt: TGTGCCAGCAGGGGACAGGGGAATCAGCCCCAGCATTTT; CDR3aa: CASRGQGNQPQHF
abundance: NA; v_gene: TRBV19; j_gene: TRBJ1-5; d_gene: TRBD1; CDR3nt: TGTGCCAGTAGGACAGGGGGAGTAAGCAATCAGCCCCAGCATTTT; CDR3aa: CASRTGGVSNQPQHF
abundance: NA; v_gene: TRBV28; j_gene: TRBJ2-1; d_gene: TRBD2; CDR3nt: TGTGCCAGCAGTTTGCCCACTAGCGGCTCCTACAATGAGCAGTTCTTC; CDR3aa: CASSLPTSGSYNEQFF
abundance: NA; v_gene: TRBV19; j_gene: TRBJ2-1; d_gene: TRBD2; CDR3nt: TGTGCCAGTAGTCCCGAAGGCGGGGGTCTATTTGAGCAGTTCTTC; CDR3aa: CASSPEGGGLFEQFF
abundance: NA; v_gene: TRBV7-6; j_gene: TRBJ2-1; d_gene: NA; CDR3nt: TGTGCCAGCACCCCCCCCGAGGGGCCACGCAATGAGCAGTTCTTC; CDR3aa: CASTPPEGPRNEQFF
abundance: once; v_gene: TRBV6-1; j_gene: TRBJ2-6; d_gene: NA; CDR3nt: TGTGCCAGCAGTGAAGTAATTGTATCTGGGGCCAACGTCCTGACTTTC; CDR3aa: CASSEVIVSGANVLTF
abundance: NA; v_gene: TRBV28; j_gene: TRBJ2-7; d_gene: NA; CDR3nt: TGTGCCAGCAGTTTAGGCGGCGGCATTAGAACCTACGAGCAGTACTTC; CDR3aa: CASSLGGGIRTYEQYF
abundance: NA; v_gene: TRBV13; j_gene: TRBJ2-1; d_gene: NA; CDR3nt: TGTGCCAGCAGCCCCTCTCCGGGAGTGAGGAATGAGCAGTTCTTC; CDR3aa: CASSPSPGVRNEQFF
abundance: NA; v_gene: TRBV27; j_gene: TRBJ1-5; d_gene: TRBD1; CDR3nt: TGTGCCAGCAGTTTATCAGGGGGCCGGTGGCAGCCCCAGCATTTT; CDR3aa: CASSLSGGRWQPQHF
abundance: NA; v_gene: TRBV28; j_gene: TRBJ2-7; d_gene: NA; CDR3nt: TGTGCCAGCAGTCCCGGACCCTCCTACGAGCAGTACTTC; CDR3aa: CASSPGPSYEQYF
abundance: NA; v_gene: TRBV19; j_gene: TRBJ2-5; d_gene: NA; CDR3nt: TGTGCCAGTAGCACGGAGACTGCTCAAGAGACCCAGTACTTC; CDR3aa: CASSTETAQETQYF
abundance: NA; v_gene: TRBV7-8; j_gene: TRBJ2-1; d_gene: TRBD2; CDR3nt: TGTGCCAGCAGCAAGCTAGCGGGAGGCTACTACAATGAGCAGTTCTTC; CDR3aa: CASSKLAGGYYNEQFF
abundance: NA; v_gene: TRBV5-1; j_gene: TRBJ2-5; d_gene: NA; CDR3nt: TGCGCCAGCAGCTTGGACCCCATGGCGTCAGGCAATTTCCAAGAGACCCAGTACTTC; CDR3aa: CASSLDPMASGNFQETQYF
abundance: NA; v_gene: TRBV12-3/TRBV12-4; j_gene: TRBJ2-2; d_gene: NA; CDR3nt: TGTGCCAGCCGACGGGAGCACACCGGGGAGCTGTTTTTT; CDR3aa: CASRREHTGELFF
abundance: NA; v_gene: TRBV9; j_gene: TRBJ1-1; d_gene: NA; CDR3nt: TGTGCCAGCAGCGCTGGGGGGGTTAGTAGCACTGAAGCTTTCTTT; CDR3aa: CASSAGGVSSTEAFF
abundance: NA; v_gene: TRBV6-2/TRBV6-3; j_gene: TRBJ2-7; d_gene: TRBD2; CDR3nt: TGTGCCAGCAGTTACTCCCTGGGCGGGAGCATCGAGCAGTACTTC; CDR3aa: CASSYSLGGSIEQYF
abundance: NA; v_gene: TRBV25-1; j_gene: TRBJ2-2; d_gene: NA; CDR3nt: TGTGCCAGCAGTGCCTTATGGGGTCCAAACACCGGGGAGCTGTTTTTT; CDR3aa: CASSALWGPNTGELFF
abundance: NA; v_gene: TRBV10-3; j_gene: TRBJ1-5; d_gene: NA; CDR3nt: TGTGCCATCAACGGGGGGCGGGAGCAGCCCCAGCATTTT; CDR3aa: CAINGGREQPQHF
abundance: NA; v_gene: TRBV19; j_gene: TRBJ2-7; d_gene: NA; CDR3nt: TGTGCCAGTGGAGCCTACGAGCAGTACTTC; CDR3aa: CASGAYEQYF
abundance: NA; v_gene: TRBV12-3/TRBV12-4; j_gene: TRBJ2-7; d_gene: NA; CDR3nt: TGTGCCAGCAGTTTTGGAGGGCGCTACGAGCAGTACTTC; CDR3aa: CASSFGGRYEQYF
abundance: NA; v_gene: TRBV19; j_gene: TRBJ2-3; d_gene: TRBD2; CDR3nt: TGTGCCAGTAGTATAGGCGGGAGCGGCTCTAGCACAGATACGCAGTATTTT; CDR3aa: CASSIGGSGSSTDTQYF
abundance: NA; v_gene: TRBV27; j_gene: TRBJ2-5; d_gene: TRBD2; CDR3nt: TGTGCCAGCAGCCTGACCAGCGGGGGGGCTGGAGAGACCCAGTACTTC; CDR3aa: CASSLTSGGAGETQYF
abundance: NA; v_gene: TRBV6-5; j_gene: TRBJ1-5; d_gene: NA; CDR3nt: TGTGCCAGCAGTTATCGTTCGGAGGGGGGCGGTCAGCCCCAGCATTTT; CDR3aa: CASSYRSEGGGQPQHF
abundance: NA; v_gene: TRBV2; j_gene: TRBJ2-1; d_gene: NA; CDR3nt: TGTGCCAGCAGTGAATTAAGGGGGGGTTACAATGAGCAGTTCTTC; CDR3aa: CASSELRGGYNEQFF
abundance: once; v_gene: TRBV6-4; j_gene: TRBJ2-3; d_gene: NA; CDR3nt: TGTGCCAGCAGAACGGATGGCCTTACTCTTGATACGCAGTATTTT; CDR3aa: CASRTDGLTLDTQYF
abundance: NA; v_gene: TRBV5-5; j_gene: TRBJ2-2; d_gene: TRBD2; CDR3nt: TGTGCCAGCAGCCCTCTAGCGGGAGACTTATTCGGGGAGCTGTTTTTT; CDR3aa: CASSPLAGDLFGELFF
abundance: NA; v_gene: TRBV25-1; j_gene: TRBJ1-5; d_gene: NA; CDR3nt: TGTGCCAGCAGTGAATGGGGGGGGAATCAGCCCCAGCATTTT; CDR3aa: CASSEWGGNQPQHF
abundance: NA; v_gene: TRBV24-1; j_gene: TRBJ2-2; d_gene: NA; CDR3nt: TGTGCCACCAGTGATGTGGTCAGGAAATCGGGTCACAACACCGGGGAGCTGTTTTTT; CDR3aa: CATSDVVRKSGHNTGELFF
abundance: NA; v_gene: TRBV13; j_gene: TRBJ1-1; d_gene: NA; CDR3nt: TGTGCCAGCAGCCTATCCCGGAGCCTAAACACTGAAGCTTTCTTT; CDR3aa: CASSLSRSLNTEAFF